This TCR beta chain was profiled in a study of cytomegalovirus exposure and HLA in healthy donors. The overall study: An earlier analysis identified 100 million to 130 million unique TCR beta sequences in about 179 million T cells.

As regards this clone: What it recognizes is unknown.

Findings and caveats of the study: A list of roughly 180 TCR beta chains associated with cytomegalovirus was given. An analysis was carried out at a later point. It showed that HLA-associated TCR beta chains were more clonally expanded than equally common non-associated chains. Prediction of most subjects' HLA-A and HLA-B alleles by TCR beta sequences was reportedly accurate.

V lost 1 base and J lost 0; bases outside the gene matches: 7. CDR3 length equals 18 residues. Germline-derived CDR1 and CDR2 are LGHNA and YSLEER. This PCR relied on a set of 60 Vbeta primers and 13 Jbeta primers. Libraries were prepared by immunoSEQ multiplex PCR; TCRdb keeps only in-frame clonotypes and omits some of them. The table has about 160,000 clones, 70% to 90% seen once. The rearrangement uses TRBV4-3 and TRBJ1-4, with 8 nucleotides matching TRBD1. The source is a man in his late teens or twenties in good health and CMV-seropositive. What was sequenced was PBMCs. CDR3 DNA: TGCGCCAGCAGCCAAGTCCCGCAGGGGGCTGCAACTAATGAAAAACTGTTTTTT. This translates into CASSQVPQGAATNEKLFF.